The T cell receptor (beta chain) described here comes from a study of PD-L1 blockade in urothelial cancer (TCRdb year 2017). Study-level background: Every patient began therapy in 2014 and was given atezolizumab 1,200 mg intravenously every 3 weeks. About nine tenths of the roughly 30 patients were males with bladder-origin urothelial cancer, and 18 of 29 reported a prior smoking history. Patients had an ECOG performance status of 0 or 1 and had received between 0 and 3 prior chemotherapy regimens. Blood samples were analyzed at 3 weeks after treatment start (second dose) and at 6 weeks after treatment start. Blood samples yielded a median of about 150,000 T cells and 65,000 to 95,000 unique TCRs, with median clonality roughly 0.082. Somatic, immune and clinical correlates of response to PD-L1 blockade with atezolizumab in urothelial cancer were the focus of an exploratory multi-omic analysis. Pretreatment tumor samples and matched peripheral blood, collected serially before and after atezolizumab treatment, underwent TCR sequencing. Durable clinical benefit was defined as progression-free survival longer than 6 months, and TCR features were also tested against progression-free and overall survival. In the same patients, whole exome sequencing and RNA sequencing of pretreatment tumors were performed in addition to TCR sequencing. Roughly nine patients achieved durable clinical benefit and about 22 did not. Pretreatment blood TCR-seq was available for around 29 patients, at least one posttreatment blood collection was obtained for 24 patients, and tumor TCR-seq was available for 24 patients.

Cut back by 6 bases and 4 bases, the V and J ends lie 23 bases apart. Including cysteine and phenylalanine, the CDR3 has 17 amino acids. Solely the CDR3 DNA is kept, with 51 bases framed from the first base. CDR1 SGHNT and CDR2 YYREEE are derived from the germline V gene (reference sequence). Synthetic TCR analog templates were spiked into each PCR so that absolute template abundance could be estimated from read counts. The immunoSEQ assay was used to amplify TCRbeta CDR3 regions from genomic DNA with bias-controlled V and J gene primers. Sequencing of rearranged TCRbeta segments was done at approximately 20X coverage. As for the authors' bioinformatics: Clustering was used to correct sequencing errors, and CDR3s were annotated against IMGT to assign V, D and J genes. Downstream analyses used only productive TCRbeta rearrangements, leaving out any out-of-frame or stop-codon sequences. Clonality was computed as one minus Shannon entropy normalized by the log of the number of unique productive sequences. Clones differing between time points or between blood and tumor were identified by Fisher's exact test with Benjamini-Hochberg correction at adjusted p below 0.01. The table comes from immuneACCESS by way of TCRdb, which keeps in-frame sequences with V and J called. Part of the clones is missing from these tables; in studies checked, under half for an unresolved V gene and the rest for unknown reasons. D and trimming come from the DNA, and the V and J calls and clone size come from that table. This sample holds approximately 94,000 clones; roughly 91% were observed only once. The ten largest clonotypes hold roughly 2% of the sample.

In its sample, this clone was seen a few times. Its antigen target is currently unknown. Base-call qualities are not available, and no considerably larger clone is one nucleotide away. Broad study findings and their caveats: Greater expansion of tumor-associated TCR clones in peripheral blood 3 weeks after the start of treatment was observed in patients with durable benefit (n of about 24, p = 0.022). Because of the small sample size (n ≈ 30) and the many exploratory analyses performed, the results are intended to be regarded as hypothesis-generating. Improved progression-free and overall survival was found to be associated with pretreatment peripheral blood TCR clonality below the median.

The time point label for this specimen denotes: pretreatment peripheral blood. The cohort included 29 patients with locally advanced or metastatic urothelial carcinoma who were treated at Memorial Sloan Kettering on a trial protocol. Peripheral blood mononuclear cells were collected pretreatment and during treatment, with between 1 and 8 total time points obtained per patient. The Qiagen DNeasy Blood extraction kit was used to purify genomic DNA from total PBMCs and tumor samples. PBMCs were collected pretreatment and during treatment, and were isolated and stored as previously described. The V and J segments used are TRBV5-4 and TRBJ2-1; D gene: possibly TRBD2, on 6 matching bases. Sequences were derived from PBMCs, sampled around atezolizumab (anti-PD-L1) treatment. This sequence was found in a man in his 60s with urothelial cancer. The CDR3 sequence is CASISEGSGGVYNEQFF. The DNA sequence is TGTGCCAGCATCTCTGAAGGTAGCGGCGGGGTTTACAATGAGCAGTTCTTC.